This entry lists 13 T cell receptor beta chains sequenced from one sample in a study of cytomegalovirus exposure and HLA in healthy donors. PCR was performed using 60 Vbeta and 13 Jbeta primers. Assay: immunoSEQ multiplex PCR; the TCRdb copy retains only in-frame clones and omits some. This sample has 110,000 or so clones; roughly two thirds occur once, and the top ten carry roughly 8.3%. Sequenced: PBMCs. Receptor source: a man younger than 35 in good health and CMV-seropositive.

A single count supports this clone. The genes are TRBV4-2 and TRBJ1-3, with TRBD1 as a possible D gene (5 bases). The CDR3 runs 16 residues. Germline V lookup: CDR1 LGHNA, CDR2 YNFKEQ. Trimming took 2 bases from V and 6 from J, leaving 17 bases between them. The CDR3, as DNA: TGTGCCAGCAGCCAAAGATCAGGCAGGGAGGTAAACACCATATATTTT. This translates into CASSQRSGREVNTIYF.

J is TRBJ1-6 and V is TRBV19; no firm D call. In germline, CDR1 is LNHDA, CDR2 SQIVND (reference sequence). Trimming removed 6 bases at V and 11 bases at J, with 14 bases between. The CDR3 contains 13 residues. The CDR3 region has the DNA TGTGCCAGTAGAAACTCCCGACTTACACCCCTCCACTTT. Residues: CASRNSRLTPLHF.

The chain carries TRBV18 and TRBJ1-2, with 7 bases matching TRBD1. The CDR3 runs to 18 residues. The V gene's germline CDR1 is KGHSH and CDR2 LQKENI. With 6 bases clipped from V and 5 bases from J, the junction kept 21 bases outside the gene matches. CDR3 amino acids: CASSYSRLPGQHAYGYTF. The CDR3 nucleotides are TGTGCCAGCTCGTATTCACGATTGCCGGGACAGCACGCTTATGGCTACACCTTC. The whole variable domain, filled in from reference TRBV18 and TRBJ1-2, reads NAGVMQNPRHLVRRRGQEARLRCSPMKGHSHVYWYRQLPEEGLKFMVYLQKENIIDESGMPKERFSAEFPKEGPSILRIQQVVRGDSAAYFCASSYSRLPGQHAYGYTFGSGTRLTVV.

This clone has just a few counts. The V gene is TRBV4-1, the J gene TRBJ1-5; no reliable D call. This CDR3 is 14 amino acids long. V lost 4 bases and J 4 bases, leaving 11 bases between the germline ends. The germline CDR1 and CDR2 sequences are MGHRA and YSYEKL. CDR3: CASSPYQINQPQHF. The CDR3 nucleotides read TGCGCCAGCAGCCCTTATCAGATAAATCAGCCCCAGCATTTT.

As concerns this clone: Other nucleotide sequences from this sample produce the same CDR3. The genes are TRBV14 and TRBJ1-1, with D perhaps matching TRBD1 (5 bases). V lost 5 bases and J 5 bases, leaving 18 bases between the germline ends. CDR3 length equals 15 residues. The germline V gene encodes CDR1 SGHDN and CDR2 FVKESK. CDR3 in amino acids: CASSGLRVGFTEAFF. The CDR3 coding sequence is TGTGCCAGCAGCGGCCTCAGGGTGGGGTTTACTGAAGCTTTCTTT.

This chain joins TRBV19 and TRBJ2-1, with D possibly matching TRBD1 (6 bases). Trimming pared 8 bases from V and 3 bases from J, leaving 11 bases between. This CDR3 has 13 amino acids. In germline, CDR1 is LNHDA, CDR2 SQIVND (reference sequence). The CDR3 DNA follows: TGTGCCAGTGCGGACAGCTACTACAATGAGCAGTTCTTC. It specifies CASADSYYNEQFF.

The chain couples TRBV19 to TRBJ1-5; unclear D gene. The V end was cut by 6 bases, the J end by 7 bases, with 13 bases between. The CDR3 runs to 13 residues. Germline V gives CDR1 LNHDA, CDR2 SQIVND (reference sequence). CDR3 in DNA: TGTGCCAGTAGGGTAGACGCGGTCCAGCCCCAGCATTTT. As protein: CASRVDAVQPQHF.

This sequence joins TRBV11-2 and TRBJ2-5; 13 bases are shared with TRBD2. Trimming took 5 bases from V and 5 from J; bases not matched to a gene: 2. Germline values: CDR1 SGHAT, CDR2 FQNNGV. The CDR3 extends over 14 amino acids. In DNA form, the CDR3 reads TGTGCCAGCAGCGAGGGACTAGCGGGGGAGACCCAGTACTTC. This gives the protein CASSEGLAGETQYF. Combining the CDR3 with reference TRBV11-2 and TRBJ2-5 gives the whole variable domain EAGVAQSPRYKIIEKRQSVAFWCNPISGHATLYWYQQILGQGPKLLIQFQNNGVVDDSQLPKDRFSAERLKGVDSTLKIQPAKLEDSAVYLCASSEGLAGETQYFGPGTRLLVL.

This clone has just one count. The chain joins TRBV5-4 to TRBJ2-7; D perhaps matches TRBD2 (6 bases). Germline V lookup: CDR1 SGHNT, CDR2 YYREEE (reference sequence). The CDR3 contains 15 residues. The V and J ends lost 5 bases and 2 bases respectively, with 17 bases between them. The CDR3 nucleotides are TGTGCCAGCAGATCGGAGGGTGACAGCCCCTACGAGCAGTACTTC. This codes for CASRSEGDSPYEQYF.

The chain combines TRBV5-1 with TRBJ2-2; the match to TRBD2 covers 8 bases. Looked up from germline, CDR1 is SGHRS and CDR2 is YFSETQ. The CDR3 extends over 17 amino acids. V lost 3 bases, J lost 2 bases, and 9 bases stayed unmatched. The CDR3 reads CASSSLVAGGNTGELFF. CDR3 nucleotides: TGCGCCAGCAGCTCCTTGGTTGCGGGGGGTAACACCGGGGAGCTGTTTTTT.

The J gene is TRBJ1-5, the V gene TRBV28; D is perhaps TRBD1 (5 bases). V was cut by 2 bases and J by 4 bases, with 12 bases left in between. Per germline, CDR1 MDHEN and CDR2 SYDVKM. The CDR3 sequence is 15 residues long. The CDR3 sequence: CASSLIGARNQPQHF. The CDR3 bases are TGTGCCAGCAGTTTAATAGGGGCCAGGAATCAGCCCCAGCATTTT.

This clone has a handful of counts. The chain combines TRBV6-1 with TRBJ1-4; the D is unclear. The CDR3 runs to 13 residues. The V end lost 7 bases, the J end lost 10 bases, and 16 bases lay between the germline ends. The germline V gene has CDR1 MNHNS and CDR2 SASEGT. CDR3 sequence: CASIEFPGGKLFF. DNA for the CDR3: TGTGCCAGCATAGAGTTTCCGGGAGGAAAACTGTTTTTT.

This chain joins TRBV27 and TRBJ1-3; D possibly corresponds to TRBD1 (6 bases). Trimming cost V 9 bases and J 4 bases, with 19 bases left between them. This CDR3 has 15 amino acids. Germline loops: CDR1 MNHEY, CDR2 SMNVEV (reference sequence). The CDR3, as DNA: TGTGCCAGGTCCGGTACAGGGACGACGGGAAACACCATATATTTT. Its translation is CARSGTGTTGNTIYF.